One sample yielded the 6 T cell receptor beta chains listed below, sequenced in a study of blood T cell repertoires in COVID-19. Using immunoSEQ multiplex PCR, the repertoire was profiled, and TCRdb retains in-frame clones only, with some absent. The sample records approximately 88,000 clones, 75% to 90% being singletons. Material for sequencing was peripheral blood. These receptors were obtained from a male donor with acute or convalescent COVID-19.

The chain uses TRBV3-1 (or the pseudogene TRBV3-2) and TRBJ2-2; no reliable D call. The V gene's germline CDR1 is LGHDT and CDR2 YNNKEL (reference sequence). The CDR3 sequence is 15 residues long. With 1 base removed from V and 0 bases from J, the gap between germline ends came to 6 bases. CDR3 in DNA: TGTGCCAGCAGCCAAGTCCCAACGAACACCGGGGAGCTGTTTTTT. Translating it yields CASSQVPTNTGELFF.

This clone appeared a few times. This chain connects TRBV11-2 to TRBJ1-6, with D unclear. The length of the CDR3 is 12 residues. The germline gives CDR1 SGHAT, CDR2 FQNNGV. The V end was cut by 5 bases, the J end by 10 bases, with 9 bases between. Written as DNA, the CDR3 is TGTGCCAGCAGCCAAGAGAAGTCACCCCTCCACTTT. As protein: CASSQEKSPLHF.

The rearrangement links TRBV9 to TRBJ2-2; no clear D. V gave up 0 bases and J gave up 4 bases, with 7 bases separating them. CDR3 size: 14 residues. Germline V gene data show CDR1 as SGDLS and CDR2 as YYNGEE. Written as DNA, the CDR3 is TGTGCCAGCAGCGTAGCAGGCACCACCGGGGAGCTGTTTTTT. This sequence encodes CASSVAGTTGELFF.

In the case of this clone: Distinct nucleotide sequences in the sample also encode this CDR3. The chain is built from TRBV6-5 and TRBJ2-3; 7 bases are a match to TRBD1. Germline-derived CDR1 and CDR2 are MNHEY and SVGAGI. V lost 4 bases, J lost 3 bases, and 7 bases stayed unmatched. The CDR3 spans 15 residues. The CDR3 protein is CASSSRQGGTDTQYF. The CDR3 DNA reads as TGTGCCAGCAGTTCCCGACAGGGTGGAACAGATACGCAGTATTTT.

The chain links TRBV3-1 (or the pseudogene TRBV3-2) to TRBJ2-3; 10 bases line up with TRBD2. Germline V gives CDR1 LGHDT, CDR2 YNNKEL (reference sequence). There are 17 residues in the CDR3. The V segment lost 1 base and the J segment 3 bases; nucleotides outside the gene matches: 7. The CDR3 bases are TGTGCCAGCAGCCAAGCCAGACCGGGACTAGCGACAGATACGCAGTATTTT. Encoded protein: CASSQARPGLATDTQYF.

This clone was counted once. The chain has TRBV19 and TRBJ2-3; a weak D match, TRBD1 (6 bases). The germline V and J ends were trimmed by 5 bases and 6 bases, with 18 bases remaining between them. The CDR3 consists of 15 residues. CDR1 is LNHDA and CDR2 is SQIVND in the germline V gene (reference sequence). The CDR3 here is CASSVPQGAGDTQYF. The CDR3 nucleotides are TGTGCCAGTAGTGTTCCACAGGGAGCCGGTGATACGCAGTATTTT.